Detailed here is one T cell receptor (beta chain). No antigen is known for it. With 3 bases removed from V and 6 bases from J, the gap between germline ends came to 17 bases. Germline-derived CDR1 and CDR2 are MNHNS and SASEGT. The CDR3 loop spans 15 amino acids. Assay: immunoSEQ multiplex PCR; the TCRdb copy retains only in-frame clones and omits some. The table records 58,000 or so clones, over 80% of them present only once. These data come from a study of a mutant IDH1 vaccine in newly diagnosed glioma. Study-wide points: Among all patients, vaccine-induced immune responses occurred in over 80%.

As for time point: week 47, end of study. Doses comprised 300 ug of mutant IDH1 20-mer peptide each, plus topical imiquimod. Tumors from donors were new WHO grade 3 or 4 IDH1-mutant astrocytomas with ATRX loss. The clonotype comes from a woman between 45 and 60 years old with glioma. The sequencing used PBMCs, collected from a glioma patient whose treatment included an IDH1 peptide vaccine. This chain links TRBV6-1 with TRBJ1-2; no clear D gene. The CDR3 DNA sequence: TGTGCCAGCAGTGAGAGGGTTTTGAGGGAAAATGGCTACACCTTC. It translates to CASSERVLRENGYTF.